This T cell receptor (beta chain) was captured by sequencing in a study of blood T cell repertoires in COVID-19. Study in general: The samples span acute and convalescent COVID-19 from the United States, Italy and Spain. PBMCs, B-cell-depleted T cells, or T cells were the source of the cDNA or gDNA that made up the material.

The CDR3 contains 15 residues. CDR1 and CDR2 from the germline V gene are SGHTA and FQGNSA. V shed 5 bases and J shed 1 base, with 12 bases lying between them. As originally analysed: The authors estimated nucleated cell counts from reference gene primer amplification. Sequencing used immunoSEQ multiplex PCR; TCRdb keeps in-frame clones, though not all of them. The V and J calls and clone size are taken from that table; D and trimming were inferred from the DNA. This table has over 55,000 clones, around 88% appearing once. Sequenced input: peripheral blood. The chain has TRBV7-2 and TRBJ1-5; D unclear. This TCR was sampled from a man aged 45-65 years with active COVID-19. The CDR3, as DNA: TGTGCCAGCAGCCCAGGCGTCAGAAGCAATCAGCCCCAGCATTTT. Amino acids: CASSPGVRSNQPQHF.